A single sample gave rise to the 10 T cell receptor beta chains below, sequenced in a study of monozygotic twins with inflammatory bowel disease. TCRdb re-called the 5' RACE reads; one entry per CDR3 protein, DNA not given. This sample carries approximately 150,000 distinct CDR3 sequences, with 2.4% going to the ten biggest clones. The sequenced material came from blood. Receptors were obtained from a human donor with ulcerative colitis or Crohn's disease, or a healthy co-twin of an affected twin (not recorded which).

The CDR3: CATREGMEDLGEKLFF. The genes are TRBV6-1 and TRBJ1-4. This CDR3 has 16 residues. Germline assignment: CDR1 MNHNS and CDR2 SASEGT.

J is TRBJ1-1 and V is TRBV28. The CDR3 is 14 amino acids. Per the germline V gene, CDR1 is MDHEN and CDR2 is SYDVKM. The CDR3 protein is CASSLGIRNTEAFF.

This sequence joins TRBV28 and TRBJ2-2; with no DNA, the TCRdb D assignment of TRBD1 cannot be verified. Germline values: CDR1 MDHEN, CDR2 SYDVKM. This CDR3 spans 15 amino acids. CDR3 amino acids: CASSSFPGQTGELFF.

The chain links TRBV24-1 to TRBJ2-7. CDR3 length: 13 residues. Per the germline V gene, CDR1 is KGHDR and CDR2 is SFDVKD. CDR3 protein: CATSAPETYEQYF.

The chain carries TRBV25-1 and TRBJ1-5; TCRdb designates TRBD1, a call that cannot be tested without DNA. Germline CDR1 is MGHDK and CDR2 is SYGVNS. The CDR3 covers 17 residues. The CDR3 reads CASSDRGTEVSNQPQHF.

The rearrangement joins TRBV19 to TRBJ2-1; the TCRdb call, TRBD1, lacks DNA for checking. The germline gives CDR1 LNHDA, CDR2 SQIVND (reference sequence). The CDR3 extends over 14 amino acids. CDR3 amino acids: CASSQGWSYNEQFF.

The genes are TRBV20-1 and TRBJ2-1. CDR1 is DFQATT, CDR2 SNEGSKA, per germline (reference sequence). The CDR3 has 11 residues. CDR3 sequence: CSASAEDEQFF.

Here the CDR3 reads CSAREPGVGKLFF. V and J are TRBV20-1 and TRBJ1-4; absent DNA, TCRdb's TRBD1 call cannot be checked. Germline V gene sequence: CDR1 DFQATT, CDR2 SNEGSKA (reference sequence). The CDR3 is made up of 13 amino acids.

The CDR3 spells CASSPSTGDQPQHF. The rearrangement joins TRBV9 to TRBJ1-5; absent DNA, TCRdb's TRBD1 call cannot be checked. The length of the CDR3 is 14 residues. Germline V gene sequence: CDR1 SGDLS, CDR2 YYNGEE. The variable domain in full, with the rest retrieved from reference TRBV9 and TRBJ1-5, is DSGVTQTPKHLITATGQRVTLRCSPRSGDLSVYWYQQSLDQGLQFLIQYYNGEERAKGNILERFSAQQFPDLHSELNLSSLELGDSALYFCASSPSTGDQPQHFGDGTRLSIL.

This rearrangement joins TRBV7-6 to TRBJ2-5. Germline CDR1 reads SGHVS; CDR2 reads FNYEAQ. This CDR3 contains 13 residues. CDR3 amino acids: CASSFTLQETQYF.